This T cell receptor (beta chain) was sequenced in a study of T-cell memory formation after mild COVID-19. Whole-study context: Across donors, TCR clusters were largely donor specific.

This clonotype was observed at least ten times. Its antigen is not identified. Sample barcodes and UMIs were carried by the TCR alpha and TCR beta cDNA libraries that 5'RACE generated with constant-segment primers. From the 5' RACE reads, TCRdb called clonotypes with MiXCR, one entry per CDR3 protein. The data contain a few hundred thousand distinct CDR3 sequences, 21% of them singletons. Overall study findings and caveats: In pre-infection memory, a portion of responding clones appeared, which suggested that cross-reactive memory joined. Contracting CD4+ clones sat mainly in CM and EM; CD8+ in EMRA.

With V trimmed by 0 bases and J by 6 bases, 8 bases remained unmatched. From germline, CDR1 is LGHNA and CDR2 YSLEER. The CDR3 extends over 16 amino acids. The sequencing sample was made of PBMCs or a T cell subset sorted from them (not recorded which). The rearrangement uses TRBV4-3 and TRBJ2-7; 10 bases are shared with TRBD2. The source is an adult woman who had mild COVID-19 (a few samples of this study predate the infection). Cell type and time point are not known. CDR3 sequence reads: CASSQEHLAGAVEQYF. The CDR3 DNA follows: TGCGCCAGCAGCCAAGAGCACCTAGCGGGAGCGGTCGAGCAGTACTTC.